This T cell receptor beta chain was sequenced for a study of vaccination and CD4 T cells after COVID-19. Cultured CD4+ T-cell DNA underwent Oncomine TCR Beta short-read sequencing. DNA came from CD4+ T cells after culture. TCRdb reanalysed the PCR reads using MiXCR and keeps one entry per CDR3 protein. The table includes some 11,000 distinct CDR3 sequences, 40% detected once. A word on this clonotype: Its antigen is unknown.

Treatment reported: roughly ten-day PBMC culture with coronavirus spike peptide pools or control peptides (ViraFEST assay). CD4+ T lymphocytes from the unexposed donor were collected before the COVID-19 pandemic (2011-2018). The CDR3 contains 16 residues. The V gene's germline CDR1 is KGHSH and CDR2 LQKENI. Trimming pared 2 bases from V and 2 bases from J, leaving 16 bases between. The rearrangement links TRBV18 to TRBJ2-7; D is possibly TRBD2 (6 bases). The sample taken for sequencing was CD4+ T cells from blood, cultured in vitro. The TCR originated in a human donor in good health. CDR3 amino acids: CASSPRLATRPYEQYF. The CDR3 bases are TGTGCCAGCTCACCAAGGCTAGCGACTCGTCCCTACGAGCAGTACTTC.